These 18 T cell receptor beta chains share one sample of origin, sequenced in a study of T cell repertoires in cytomegalovirus infection. No antigen is known for these receptors. A single record per CDR3 protein comes from TCRdb applying MiXCR to the reads. The sample has under 95,000 distinct CDR3 sequences; about half are singletons. The source material was CD8+ T cells from cultured PBMCs, sampled from culture after CMV antigen stimulation. Source of these receptors: a human donor in good health (CMV status not recorded). Some clones in this sample may be carry-over from other donors' samples.

The chain has TRBV5-6 and TRBJ2-1; TRBD1 aligns across 9 bases. J was trimmed by 7 bases and V by 0 bases; bases with no gene match: 8. CDR1 and CDR2 (germline): SGHDT, YYEEEE. This CDR3 is 16 amino acids long. CDR3 residues: CASSLARTGVFNEQFF. The CDR3 nucleotides are TGTGCCAGCAGCTTGGCCCGGACAGGGGTCTTTAATGAGCAGTTCTTC.

This clonotype was recorded a few times. This chain links TRBV7-8 with TRBJ1-2; D not resolved. The length of the CDR3 is 17 residues. Germline CDR1 SGHVS, CDR2 FQNEAQ. V was trimmed by 5 bases and J by 3 bases, leaving 22 bases between them. The CDR3 coding sequence is TGTGCCAGCAGCCCCAATGCCGCGACTCGCCGGGACTATGGCTACACCTTC. The encoded protein is CASSPNAATRRDYGYTF.

The CDR3 region is CASSLGLVDYNEQFF. The CDR3 bases are TGTGCCAGCAGTTTGGGACTAGTCGACTACAATGAGCAGTTCTTC. The rearrangement joins TRBV28 to TRBJ2-1, with TRBD2 matching 8 bases. The J segment lost 3 bases and the V segment lost 3 bases, leaving 4 bases of the junction unmatched. In germline, CDR1 is MDHEN, CDR2 SYDVKM. The length of the CDR3 is 15 residues.

V and J are TRBV7-2 and TRBJ2-7; the D is unclear. In germline, CDR1 is SGHTA, CDR2 FQGNSA. The CDR3 sequence is 12 residues long. V was shortened by 4 bases and J by 2 bases, with 6 bases between the two germline ends. The CDR3 sequence is CASSSETYEQYF. CDR3 bases: TGTGCCAGCAGCTCCGAGACCTACGAGCAGTACTTC.

The rearrangement links TRBV4-2 to TRBJ2-7, with 10 positions matching TRBD2. CDR1 LGHNA and CDR2 YNFKEQ come from the germline V gene. With 5 bases clipped from V and 6 bases from J, the junction kept 13 bases outside the gene matches. This CDR3 has 16 amino acids. The chain's CDR3 is CASSSDWSGGAVEQYF. In DNA, the CDR3 is TGTGCCAGCAGCTCTGATTGGAGCGGGGGGGCCGTCGAGCAGTACTTC.

This clonotype was seen just once. The chain couples TRBV29-1 to TRBJ2-5; 10 bases are a match to TRBD2. Germline V gene data show CDR1 as SQVTM and CDR2 as ANQGSEA. The CDR3 runs 13 residues. V lost 4 bases and J lost 7; bases outside the gene matches: 6. The CDR3 sequence is CSVVLAGEGTQYF. CDR3 nucleotides: TGCAGCGTTGTCCTAGCGGGAGAAGGGACCCAGTACTTC.

Here the CDR3 reads CASSYRSHTEAFF. Here the CDR3 DNA reads TGTGCCAGCAGCTACAGGTCACACACTGAAGCTTTCTTT. The chain links TRBV7-8 to TRBJ1-1, with TRBD1 as a possible D gene (5 bases). V lost 4 bases to trimming and J lost 3 bases, with 9 bases between them. The CDR3 has 13 residues. Germline CDR1 reads SGHVS; CDR2 reads FQNEAQ.

The J gene is TRBJ2-7, the V gene TRBV4-2, with D uncertain. V was pared by 0 bases and J by 4 bases, with 19 bases between. The V gene's germline CDR1 is LGHNA and CDR2 YNFKEQ. The CDR3 has 17 amino acids. The CDR3 bases are TGTGCCAGCAGCCAAGATTTAAACCTTTTCACCCCTTACGAGCAGTACTTC. Protein product: CASSQDLNLFTPYEQYF.

This clonotype was counted only a few times. The chain combines TRBV12-3 or TRBV12-4 with TRBJ2-2; D tentatively reads TRBD1 or TRBD2 (6 bases each). This CDR3 has 18 amino acids. With 5 bases removed from V and 6 bases from J, the gap between germline ends came to 25 bases. The CDR3 loop is CASSPPDTSLKGAGELFF. CDR3 bases: TGTGCCAGCAGTCCCCCAGATACTAGCCTTAAGGGGGCCGGGGAGCTGTTTTTT.

This rearrangement joins TRBV28 to TRBJ1-3; D perhaps matches TRBD1 (6 bases). The CDR3 totals 14 residues. CDR1 MDHEN and CDR2 SYDVKM come from the germline V gene. V gave up 6 bases and J gave up 3 bases, with 12 bases separating them. The chain's CDR3 is CASRDRIGGNTIYF. CDR3 sequence (DNA): TGTGCCAGCAGGGACAGAATCGGTGGAAACACCATATATTTT.

This clonotype was counted a few times. The chain combines TRBV7-2 with TRBJ1-1; the match to TRBD1 covers 7 bases. The CDR3 totals 13 residues. Germline trimming cut 5 bases from V and 7 bases from J; bases unmatched to any gene: 7. The germline CDR1 and CDR2 sequences are SGHTA and FQGNSA. The chain's CDR3 is CASSLGTEHEAFF. CDR3 coding DNA: TGTGCCAGCAGCCTAGGGACAGAACATGAAGCTTTCTTT.

This chain uses TRBV7-6 with TRBJ1-1; 7 positions match TRBD1. Germline V gene data show CDR1 as SGHVS and CDR2 as FNYEAQ. Unmatched junction bases numbered 7, after V lost 5 bases and J lost 7 bases. The CDR3 length is 13 residues. CDR3 in amino acids: CASSPLTGREAFF. CDR3 nucleotides: TGTGCCAGCAGCCCGCTGACAGGGCGTGAAGCTTTCTTT.

The rearrangement links TRBV9 to TRBJ2-7; D might be TRBD2 (6 bases). This CDR3 region has 14 residues. The V gene's germline CDR1 is SGDLS and CDR2 YYNGEE. Trimming shortened V by 3 bases and J by 3 bases, and 13 bases separated the two germline ends. CDR3 nucleotides: TGTGCCAGCAGCGGGGATCGGGGGTTCTACGAGCAGTACTTC. Protein product: CASSGDRGFYEQYF.

There are a few counts of this clonotype. The V call is TRBV7-2, the J call TRBJ1-1, with 9 bases fitting TRBD1. Germline CDR1 SGHTA, CDR2 FQGNSA. The CDR3 contains 15 residues. With V trimmed by 0 bases and J by 6 bases, 5 bases remained unmatched. The DNA for the CDR3 is TGTGCCAGCAGCTTAGCCGGGACAGGGATCGCTGAAGCTTTCTTT. Residues: CASSLAGTGIAEAFF.

Many counts were recorded for this clonotype. This chain links TRBV7-3 with TRBJ2-3, with TRBD2 identical over 9 bases. V lost 5 bases, J lost 1 base, and 13 bases stayed unmatched. Germline lookup yields CDR1 SGHTA and CDR2 FQGTGA. This CDR3 has 18 residues. CDR3 in DNA: TGTGCCAGCAGCCCCGGCCCTGGCGGGAGGGGGGGCACAGATACGCAGTATTTT. It codes for CASSPGPGGRGGTDTQYF.

The genes are TRBV30 and TRBJ2-1, with 7 bases lining up with TRBD2. CDR1 GTSNPN and CDR2 SVGIG come from the germline V gene (reference sequence). The CDR3 covers 14 residues. The V and J ends lost 5 bases and 3 bases, in that order; junction bases with no gene match: 7. The CDR3 is CAWRQRTSYNEQFF. In DNA, the CDR3 is TGTGCCTGGCGACAGCGGACTAGCTACAATGAGCAGTTCTTC.

The chain links TRBV2 to TRBJ1-2; unclear D gene. V was trimmed by 6 bases and J by 8 bases, leaving 13 bases between them. CDR1 and CDR2 from the germline V gene are SNHLY and FYNNEI. CDR3 length: 12 amino acids. Here the CDR3 reads CASRTGSQGYTF. The CDR3 region has the DNA TGTGCCAGCAGGACCGGGAGCCAGGGCTACACCTTC.

This clonotype was observed once. The V call is TRBV20-1, the J call TRBJ1-2; tentatively, D is TRBD1 (5 bases). This CDR3 spans 16 amino acids. V dropped 0 bases and J dropped 4 bases, with 18 bases sitting between them. The germline V gene encodes CDR1 DFQATT and CDR2 SNEGSKA (reference sequence). The CDR3 DNA reads TGCAGTGCTAGAGAAATCGGGGATACCGGGGGCTATGGCTACACCTTC. Translated: CSAREIGDTGGYGYTF.